A single sample is the source of the 10 T cell receptor beta chains below, sequenced in a study of blood T cells in healthy people across ages. A second PCR of 7 to 11 cycles used a sample-barcoded 5' primer and a J-beta primer mix. TCRdb reprocessed the 5' RACE reads via MiXCR and lists one record per CDR3 protein. The sample holds 600,000 to 850,000 distinct CDR3 sequences, around 25% seen once. These records were also assigned to another study, of T cells of mothers and their children.

The sample was blood. These TCRs come from a boy between 10 and 17 years old in good health.

For this clonotype: As the CDR3 is not closed by the conserved phenylalanine or tryptophan, this likely results from a read error. The rearrangement joins TRBV28 to TRBJ1-5; possibly TRBD1 for D (6 bases). Germline V gene lookup returns CDR1 MDHEN and CDR2 SYDVKM. The V and J ends lost 7 bases and 7 bases respectively, with 17 bases between them. CDR3 length: 14 amino acids. This CDR3 is CASNQGGNDQPQHL. CDR3 sequence (DNA): TGTGCCAGCAACCAAGGGGGAAATGACCAGCCCCAGCATCTT.

The rearrangement joins TRBV3-1 to TRBJ1-4, with D hard to call. The V gene's germline CDR1 is LGHDT and CDR2 YNNKEL (reference sequence). The CDR3 is made up of 16 amino acids. The germline V and J ends were trimmed by 0 bases and 0 bases, with 8 bases remaining between them. This CDR3 reads CASSQDSSATNEKLFF. CDR3 DNA sequence: TGTGCCAGCAGCCAAGATAGTTCCGCAACTAATGAAAAACTGTTTTTT.

The gene calls are TRBV7-6 and TRBJ1-2; perhaps TRBD1 as D (6 bases). Trimming took 6 bases from V and 1 from J, leaving 12 bases between them. Germline V gene lookup returns CDR1 SGHVS and CDR2 FNYEAQ. CDR3 length equals 14 residues. The CDR3 region has the DNA TGTGCCAGCAGTTTCCGGGACATTAACTATGGCTACACCTTC. Translation gives CASSFRDINYGYTF.

This clonotype has a handful of counts. The genes are TRBV12-3 or TRBV12-4 and TRBJ1-1; 7 bases line up with TRBD1. The trim removed 5 bases at V and 11 bases at J, leaving 5 bases unmatched. The CDR3 consists of 11 residues. The CDR3 sequence: CASSKQGRAFF. CDR3 bases: TGTGCCAGCAGTAAACAGGGGAGGGCTTTCTTT.

The sample holds a few counts of this clonotype. The V and J genes are TRBV12-3 or TRBV12-4 and TRBJ2-1, with 8 bases aligning to TRBD2. The CDR3 loop spans 14 amino acids. With 8 bases clipped from V and 5 bases from J, the junction kept 8 bases outside the gene matches. In DNA form, the CDR3 reads TGTGCCAGCGGTACTAGCGGAGGAGACAATGAGCAGTTCTTC. Its protein product is CASGTSGGDNEQFF.

The chain joins TRBV5-1 to TRBJ2-7, with a weak D call TRBD2 (6 bases). The V and J ends lost 3 bases and 0 bases respectively, with 13 bases between them. CDR3 length: 15 residues. The germline gives CDR1 SGHRS, CDR2 YFSETQ. This chain's CDR3 is CASSWGGSASYEQYF. CDR3 coding DNA: TGCGCCAGCAGCTGGGGAGGTAGCGCCTCCTACGAGCAGTACTTC.

The chain recombines TRBV27 with TRBJ2-4, with D possibly matching TRBD2 (6 bases). In germline, CDR1 is MNHEY, CDR2 SMNVEV (reference sequence). The length of the CDR3 is 15 residues. Trimming left V 4 bases short and J 8 bases short, with 18 bases between. The CDR3 DNA is TGTGCCAGCAGTTCTCGACTTCAACGGAGGGACATTCAGTACTTC. Its protein is CASSSRLQRRDIQYF.

The rearrangement joins TRBV7-9 to TRBJ2-5; D is unresolved. The DNA matches TRBJ2-1 better at its end, which makes the J call doubtful. Germline V gene data show CDR1 as SEHNR and CDR2 as FQNEAQ (reference sequence). This CDR3 region has 12 residues. The CDR3 DNA sequence: TGTGCCAGCAGCTTAGGATCTACACGGCAGTTCTTC. This translates into CASSLGSTRQFF.

This clonotype was found a few times. The V gene is TRBV3-1, the J gene TRBJ2-7; D uncertain. CDR1 and CDR2 (germline): LGHDT, YNNKEL (reference sequence). The CDR3 is 11 amino acids. The V end lost 0 bases, the J end lost 6 bases, and 3 bases lay between the germline ends. The CDR3 protein is CASSQESEQYF. CDR3 bases: TGTGCCAGCAGCCAAGAGTCCGAGCAGTACTTC.

Only a few counts were recorded for this clonotype. The chain combines TRBV20-1 with TRBJ2-1; 7 bases fit TRBD1. This CDR3 is 14 amino acids long. Germline V gene lookup returns CDR1 DFQATT and CDR2 SNEGSKA (reference sequence). V was pared by 7 bases and J by 5 bases, with 11 bases of the junction left unmatched. CDR3 DNA sequence: TGCAGTGGTCAGGCCGGGACAGTAGACAATGAGCAGTTCTTC. Protein sequence: CSGQAGTVDNEQFF.